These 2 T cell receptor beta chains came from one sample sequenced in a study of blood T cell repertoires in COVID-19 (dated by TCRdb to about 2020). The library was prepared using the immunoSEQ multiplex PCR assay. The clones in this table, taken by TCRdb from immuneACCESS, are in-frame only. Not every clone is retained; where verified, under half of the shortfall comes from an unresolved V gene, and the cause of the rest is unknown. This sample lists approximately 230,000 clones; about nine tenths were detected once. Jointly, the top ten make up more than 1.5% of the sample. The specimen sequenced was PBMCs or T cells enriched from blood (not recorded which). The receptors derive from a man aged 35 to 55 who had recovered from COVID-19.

This chain's CDR3 is CATSPHAGGVADTQYF. Here the CDR3 DNA reads TGTGCCACCAGCCCCCATGCGGGAGGGGTCGCAGATACGCAGTATTTT. The chain combines TRBV24-1 with TRBJ2-3, with 9 nucleotides matching TRBD2. J was trimmed by 4 bases and V by 7 bases; bases with no gene match: 11. The CDR3 has 16 amino acids. Looked up from germline, CDR1 is KGHDR and CDR2 is SFDVKD.

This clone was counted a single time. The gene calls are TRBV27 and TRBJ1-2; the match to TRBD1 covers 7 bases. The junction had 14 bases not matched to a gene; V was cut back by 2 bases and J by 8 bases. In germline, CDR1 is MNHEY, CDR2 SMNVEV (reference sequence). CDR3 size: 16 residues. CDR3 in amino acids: CASSLKPGQIKGGYTF. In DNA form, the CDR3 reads TGTGCCAGCAGTTTAAAGCCGGGACAGATTAAGGGGGGCTACACCTTC.